This TCR beta chain was recovered during a study of T cells in Graves' hyperthyroidism and ophthalmopathy. Regions amplified from RNA transcripts were the TCR beta CDR3 regions. First-round RT-PCR targeting the TCR CDR3 was performed with the HTBI primer set. TCRdb reprocessed the multiplex PCR reads with MiXCR, giving one entry per CDR3 protein. The table has hundreds of thousands of distinct CDR3 sequences, 15% to 20% seen once; the top ten hold around 17%. Germline-derived CDR1 and CDR2 are SNHLY and FYNNEI. J gave up 2 bases and V 5 bases, and 8 bases lay outside the gene matches. The CDR3 has 16 residues. This clonotype has a count of ten or more.

The specimen was blood. The V call is TRBV2, the J call TRBJ1-1; the match to TRBD1 covers 10 bases. The TCR was taken from a woman in her 50s with Graves' hyperthyroidism that later progressed to Graves' ophthalmopathy. In DNA, the CDR3 is TGTGCCAGCAGTCATGACAGGGGGCGCATAAACACTGAAGCTTTCTTT. Its translation: CASSHDRGRINTEAFF. Together with reference TRBV2 and TRBJ1-1, the CDR3 gives the full variable domain: EPEVTQTPSHQVTQMGQEVILRCVPISNHLYFYWYRQILGQKVEFLVSFYNNEISEKSEIFDDQFSVERPDGSNFTLKIRSTKLEDSAMYFCASSHDRGRINTEAFFGQGTRLTVV.